Shown below are 10 T cell receptor beta chains from a single sample sequenced in a study of early T cells in non-severe SARS-CoV-2 infection. TCRdb called the 5' RACE reads again in MiXCR, with one record for every CDR3 protein. The sample holds about 76,000 distinct CDR3 sequences, roughly 10% seen once. Sequences were obtained from whole blood. Receptors were obtained from an adult who was a healthcare worker with PCR-confirmed SARS-CoV-2 infection or an uninfected control (not recorded which).

This clonotype is judged medium-sized (0.01 to 0.1%). This rearrangement joins TRBV6-1 to TRBJ2-1, with TRBD2 matching 14 bases. Germline V gene lookup returns CDR1 MNHNS and CDR2 SASEGT. The V gene end was trimmed by 6 bases and the J gene end by 2 bases; junction bases not matched to a gene: 12. The CDR3 totals 19 residues. The CDR3 DNA sequence: TGTGCCAGCAGAAGTTGGGGACTAGCGGGGGTAAGAGCCTACAATGAGCAGTTCTTC. Its translation is CASRSWGLAGVRAYNEQFF.

This clonotype was seen ten or more times. The chain couples TRBV9 to TRBJ2-1; D is undetermined. The CDR3 consists of 11 residues. CDR1 and CDR2 from the germline V gene are SGDLS and YYNGEE. Trimming removed 0 bases from V and 9 bases from J, with 4 bases in between. The CDR3 reads CASSVVGEQFF. CDR3 coding DNA: TGTGCCAGCAGCGTAGTCGGTGAGCAGTTCTTC.

This clonotype appeared a few times. The gene calls are TRBV15 and TRBJ1-5, with D uncertain. Deletions cut 4 bases from V and 1 base from J, with 8 bases between. This CDR3 comprises 14 residues. CDR1 and CDR2 (germline): LNHNV, YYDKDF (reference sequence). For the CDR3, the DNA is TGTGCCACCAGCATCGGTTTCAGCAATCAGCCCCAGCATTTT. This codes for CATSIGFSNQPQHF. The complete variable domain, with remaining parts taken from reference TRBV15 and TRBJ1-5, reads DAMVIQNPRYQVTQFGKPVTLSCSQTLNHNVMYWYQQKSSQAPKLLFHYYDKDFNNEADTPDNFQSRRPNTSFCFLDIRSPGLGDTAMYLCATSIGFSNQPQHFGDGTRLSIL.

This clonotype was seen repeatedly, ten times or more. The chain recombines TRBV4-1 with TRBJ1-2; tentative D call: TRBD1 (5 bases). The CDR3 is made up of 15 amino acids. CDR1 MGHRA and CDR2 YSYEKL come from the germline V gene. V lost 4 bases, J lost 6 bases, and 18 bases lay in between. The CDR3 region has the DNA TGCGCCAGCAGCCGGTTAGGGGATTTGGGGGATGGCTACACCTTC. This encodes CASSRLGDLGDGYTF.

CDR3 amino acids: CASATQRGGRETQYF. The CDR3 DNA is TGTGCCAGCGCAACCCAGCGGGGGGGCCGAGAGACCCAGTACTTC. V is TRBV4-2 and J is TRBJ2-5; 10 bases are shared with TRBD2. This CDR3 is built from 15 residues. Germline V gives CDR1 LGHNA, CDR2 YNFKEQ. V shed 8 bases, J shed 4 bases, and the junction held 10 bases outside the gene matches.

This chain connects TRBV2 to TRBJ2-1; D not resolved. CDR1 and CDR2 from the germline V gene are SNHLY and FYNNEI. Trimming shortened V by 3 bases and J by 7 bases, and 10 bases separated the two germline ends. The CDR3 consists of 13 residues. The CDR3 loop reads CASSDGVGNEQFF. For the CDR3, the DNA is TGTGCCAGCAGTGATGGGGTGGGGAATGAGCAGTTCTTC.

The chain carries TRBV28 and TRBJ2-1; 10 bases are a match to TRBD1. The V and J ends lost 5 bases and 8 bases, in that order; junction bases with no gene match: 9. Per germline, CDR1 MDHEN and CDR2 SYDVKM. The CDR3 loop spans 15 amino acids. The CDR3 spells CASSPPGQGLHEQFF. CDR3 DNA sequence: TGTGCCAGCAGTCCTCCGGGACAGGGGTTGCATGAGCAGTTCTTC.

This clonotype has more than one count but fewer than ten. The rearrangement joins TRBV7-2 to TRBJ1-6; possibly TRBD1 for D (5 bases). The CDR3 has 16 residues. Germline-derived CDR1 and CDR2 are SGHTA and FQGNSA. The V gene lost 2 bases and the J gene lost 7 bases, with 15 bases spanning the gap. The CDR3 DNA reads as TGTGCCAGCAGCTTATACGGGGCAGGGTCCAATTCACCCCTCCACTTT. This gives the protein CASSLYGAGSNSPLHF.

The sample holds many counts of this clonotype. The chain combines TRBV21-1 with TRBJ1-2; the table names TRBD1, a call not compared with the DNA. TRBV21-1 is noted as a pseudogene. The CDR3 is made up of 15 amino acids. The CDR3 DNA reads as TGTGCCAGCAGCAAACGAGAACGGGGCCGGTATGGCTACACCTTC. Translation: CASSKRERGRYGYTF.

This clonotype has a handful of counts. The DNA for the CDR3 is TGCAGCGTTGAGGGGACCCCGAACAATGAGCAGTTCTTC. Its protein is CSVEGTPNNEQFF. The J gene is TRBJ2-1, the V gene TRBV29-1, with D perhaps given as TRBD1 or TRBD2 (5 bases each). Germline V gives CDR1 SQVTM, CDR2 ANQGSEA. Trimming shortened V by 3 bases and J by 5 bases, and 11 bases separated the two germline ends. The CDR3 totals 13 residues.